A selection of T cell receptor beta chains follows, all from one sample in a study of blood T cells in healthy people across ages. TCRdb ran MiXCR on the 5' RACE reads and lists one entry per CDR3 protein. This table has under 2 million distinct CDR3 sequences, about 31% appearing once. Specimen: blood. Source of these receptors: a woman under 40 in good health. CDR3s include the opening cysteine and the closing phenylalanine or tryptophan. The D gene is left open where the match is weak. Size values are once, few and many counts, or a class for expanded clones, and some rows have none.

TRBJ1-1 TRBV19 NA NA CASSTTAGTEAFF TGTGCCAGTAGTACAACGGCGGGGACTGAAGCTTTCTTT
TRBJ1-4 TRBV4-2 few NA CASKKATNEKLFF TGTGCCAGCAAGAAAGCAACTAATGAAAAACTGTTTTTT
TRBJ1-5 TRBV6-1 NA NA CASSEASAGNQPQHF TGTGCCAGCAGTGAAGCGTCGGCGGGAAATCAGCCCCAGCATTTT
TRBJ1-4 TRBV29-1 NA NA CSVSREATNEKLFF TGCAGCGTCTCTCGCGAAGCAACTAATGAAAAACTGTTTTTT
TRBJ2-6 TRBV4-2 NA NA CASSHPGALSGANVLTF TGTGCCAGCAGCCATCCGGGGGCCCTCTCTGGGGCCAACGTCCTGACTTTC
TRBJ1-2 TRBV28 NA NA CASRPGGHGYTF TGTGCCAGCAGACCTGGAGGGCATGGCTACACCTTC
TRBJ2-3 TRBV24-1 NA NA CTTRAEEGTDTQYF TGTACCACCCGAGCGGAGGAGGGAACAGATACGCAGTATTTT
TRBJ1-1 TRBV20-1 few NA CSAPTVNTEAFF TGCAGTGCTCCGACAGTAAACACTGAAGCTTTCTTT
TRBJ2-7 TRBV5-1 NA TRBD2 CASSLTSGRDLGEQYF TGCGCCAGCAGCCTGACTAGCGGGAGGGATCTGGGCGAGCAGTACTTC
TRBJ2-1 TRBV20-1 NA NA CSARLQISYNEQFF TGCAGTGCCCGGTTACAGATTTCCTACAATGAGCAGTTCTTC
TRBJ2-3 TRBV7-3 NA TRBD2 CTSSHYGLAGTTDTQYF TGTACCAGCAGCCATTACGGACTAGCGGGGACCACAGATACGCAGTATTTT
TRBJ2-1 TRBV11-2 many NA CASSSGSSSYNEQFF TGTGCCAGCAGCTCAGGGTCAAGCTCCTACAATGAGCAGTTCTTC
TRBJ2-7 TRBV3-1 NA NA CASSHGLSSYEQYF TGTGCCAGCAGCCATGGCCTTTCTAGCTACGAGCAGTACTTC
TRBJ2-7 TRBV20-1 few NA CSADQIYEQYF TGCAGTGCCGACCAGATTTACGAGCAGTACTTC
TRBJ2-7 TRBV13 many NA CASSKERGAGIYEQYF TGTGCCAGCAGCAAGGAGAGGGGCGCCGGTATCTACGAGCAGTACTTC
TRBJ2-1 TRBV14 NA NA CASSQVGSLGRLSFEQFF TGTGCCAGCAGCCAAGTAGGGAGTCTGGGGAGACTCTCCTTTGAGCAGTTCTTC
TRBJ1-2 TRBV5-1 NA NA CASSLAGGAEGYTF TGCGCCAGCAGCTTGGCCGGCGGCGCGGAGGGCTACACCTTC
TRBJ2-1 TRBV20-1 NA TRBD2 CSARNGGGANEQFF TGCAGTGCTAGAAACGGCGGGGGGGCTAATGAGCAGTTCTTC
TRBJ2-3 TRBV5-1 NA NA CASFEGGAFTDTQYF TGCGCCAGCTTTGAGGGGGGGGCCTTCACAGATACGCAGTATTTT
TRBJ2-3 TRBV20-1 NA NA CSVLQGCTDTQYF TGCAGTGTCCTACAGGGATGCACAGATACGCAGTATTTT
TRBJ1-2 TRBV6-6 NA NA CASSWSTAYGYTF TGTGCCAGCAGCTGGAGTACAGCCTATGGCTACACCTTC
TRBJ2-7 TRBV6-4 NA NA CASPRDHIPEQYF TGTGCCAGCCCCCGGGACCACATACCGGAGCAGTACTTC
TRBJ2-3 TRBV5-6 few NA CASSFTVLDTQYF TGTGCCAGCAGCTTCACTGTGCTCGATACGCAGTATTTT
TRBJ2-3 TRBV7-3 NA NA CASSLARTESTDTQYF TGCGCCAGCAGCTTAGCGAGAACGGAAAGCACAGATACGCAGTATTTT
TRBJ1-1 TRBV5-1 NA NA CASSLDWDYNTEAFF TGCGCCAGCAGCTTGGACTGGGACTATAACACTGAAGCTTTCTTT
TRBJ1-2 TRBV20-1 many TRBD1 CSEGQEAYGYTF TGCAGTGAGGGACAGGAAGCCTATGGCTACACCTTC
TRBJ2-7 TRBV20-1 NA TRBD1 CSAVDRDRGYEQYF TGCAGTGCTGTAGACCGGGACAGAGGCTACGAGCAGTACTTC
TRBJ1-1 TRBV6-5 NA NA CASSLRGLRGTEAFF TGTGCCAGCAGTCTCCGCGGACTGAGGGGGACTGAAGCTTTCTTT